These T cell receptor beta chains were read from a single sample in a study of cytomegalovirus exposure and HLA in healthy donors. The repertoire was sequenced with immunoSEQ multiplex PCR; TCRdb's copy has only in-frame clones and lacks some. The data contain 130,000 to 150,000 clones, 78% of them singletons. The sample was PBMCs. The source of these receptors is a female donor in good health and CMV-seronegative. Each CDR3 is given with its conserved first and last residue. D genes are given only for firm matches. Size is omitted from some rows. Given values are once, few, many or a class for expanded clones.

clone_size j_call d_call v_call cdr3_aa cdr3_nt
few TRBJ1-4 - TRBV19 CASSMAASSNEKLFF TGTGCCAGTAGTATGGCAGCTAGTTCTAATGAAAAACTGTTTTTT
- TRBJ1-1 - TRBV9 CASSGYRDPNTEAFF TGTGCCAGCAGCGGATACAGGGACCCGAACACTGAAGCTTTCTTT
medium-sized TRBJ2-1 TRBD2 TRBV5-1 CASTIAGGNEQFF TGCGCCAGCACCATAGCGGGAGGAAATGAGCAGTTCTTC
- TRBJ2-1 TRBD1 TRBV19 CASSEGQGTVRGNEQFF TGTGCCAGTAGTGAGGGACAGGGGACGGTTAGGGGCAATGAGCAGTTCTTC
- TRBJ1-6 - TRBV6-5 CASSYDIRSPLHF TGTGCCAGCAGTTACGACATTAGATCACCCCTCCACTTT
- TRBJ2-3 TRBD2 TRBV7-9 CASSPGTSGRRTDTQYF TGTGCCAGCAGCCCCGGGACTAGCGGGAGGAGGACAGATACGCAGTATTTT
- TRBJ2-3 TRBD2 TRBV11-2 CASSLVGTSGIPGADTQYF TGTGCCAGCAGCTTAGTCGGGACTAGCGGAATCCCAGGGGCAGATACGCAGTATTTT
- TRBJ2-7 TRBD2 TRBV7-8 CASSPLAGGGSYEQYF TGTGCCAGCTCCCCCCTAGCGGGAGGGGGATCCTACGAGCAGTACTTC
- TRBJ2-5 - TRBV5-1 CARGVPEEETQYF TGCGCCCGGGGTGTTCCCGAAGAAGAGACCCAGTACTTC
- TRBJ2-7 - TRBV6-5 CASSSGRRSYEQYF TGTGCCAGCAGTAGCGGCCGACGGTCCTACGAGCAGTACTTC
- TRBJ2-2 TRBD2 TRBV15 CATSRDGAGGLSGELFF TGTGCCACCAGCAGAGATGGAGCGGGAGGTCTTAGTGGGGAGCTGTTTTTT
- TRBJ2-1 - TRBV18 CASSPPPRYNEQFF TGTGCCAGCTCACCACCACCGCGGTACAATGAGCAGTTCTTC
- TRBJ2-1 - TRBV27 CASSFNSRNNEQFF TGTGCCAGCAGTTTTAACAGCAGAAACAATGAGCAGTTCTTC
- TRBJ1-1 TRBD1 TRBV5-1 CASSLAGTGNTEAFF TGCGCCAGCAGCTTGGCCGGGACAGGGAACACTGAAGCTTTCTTT
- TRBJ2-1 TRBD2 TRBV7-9 CASSLGLAEGGQQFF TGTGCCAGCAGCCTCGGACTAGCGGAGGGGGGGCAGCAGTTCTTC
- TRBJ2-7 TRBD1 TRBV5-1 CASRPDRPSGEQYF TGCGCCAGCAGGCCGGACAGGCCTTCGGGCGAGCAGTACTTC
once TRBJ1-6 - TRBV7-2 CASSPDARRDPLHF TGTGCCAGCAGCCCGGACGCACGGCGGGATCCCCTCCACTTT
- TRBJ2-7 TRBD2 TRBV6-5 CASSYSLAGNSYEQYF TGTGCCAGCAGTTACTCGTTAGCGGGAAACTCCTACGAGCAGTACTTC
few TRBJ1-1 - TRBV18 CASSPLEAAGGTEAFF TGTGCCAGCTCACCATTAGAGGCAGCCGGGGGCACTGAAGCTTTCTTT
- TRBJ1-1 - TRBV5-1 CASSLKQGHTEAFF TGCGCCAGCAGCTTGAAACAGGGTCACACTGAAGCTTTCTTT
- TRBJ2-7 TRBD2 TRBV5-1 CASSLSSSGGPPSYEQYF TGCGCCAGCAGCTTGTCGAGTAGCGGGGGCCCCCCAAGTTACGAGCAGTACTTC
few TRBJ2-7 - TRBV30 CAWRGDISYEQYF TGTGCCTGGAGGGGGGACATTTCCTACGAGCAGTACTTC
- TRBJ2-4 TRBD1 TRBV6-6 CASTPGQPFRNIQYF TGTGCCAGCACCCCGGGACAGCCCTTCCGAAACATTCAGTACTTC
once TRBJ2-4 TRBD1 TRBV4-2 CASSQEGTGGAQNIQYF TGTGCCAGCAGCCAAGAAGGGACAGGGGGCGCGCAAAACATTCAGTACTTC
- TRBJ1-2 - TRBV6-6 CASRTGTTRIHFGYTF TGTGCCAGCAGAACCGGGACAACCCGAATCCACTTTGGCTACACCTTC
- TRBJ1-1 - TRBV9 CASTIGGGGNTEAFF TGTGCCAGCACCATCGGGGGGGGAGGCAACACTGAAGCTTTCTTT
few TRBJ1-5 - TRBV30 CAWTGHADQPQHF TGTGCCTGGACGGGACACGCCGATCAGCCCCAGCATTTT
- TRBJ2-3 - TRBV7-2 CASSLVVNRDTQYF TGTGCCAGCAGCTTGGTGGTGAACAGGGATACGCAGTATTTT
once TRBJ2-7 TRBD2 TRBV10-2 CASKRWRGTIQYEQYF TGCGCCAGTAAAAGATGGCGGGGGACGATACAATACGAGCAGTACTTC
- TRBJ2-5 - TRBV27 CASSLTGKDGGTQYF TGTGCCAGCAGTTTAACAGGAAAGGATGGTGGGACCCAGTACTTC
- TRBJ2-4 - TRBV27 CASSLSRQGGNIQYF TGTGCCAGCAGTTTATCTCGGCAGGGAGGAAACATTCAGTACTTC
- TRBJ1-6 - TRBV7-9 CASSMTPMGQNNSPLHF TGTGCCAGCAGCATGACCCCTATGGGACAAAATAATTCACCCCTCCACTTT
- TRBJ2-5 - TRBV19 CASSMQGRTEETQYF TGTGCCAGTAGTATGCAGGGGAGAACGGAAGAGACCCAGTACTTC
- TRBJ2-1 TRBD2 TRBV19 CASSIVAGGQNEQFF TGTGCCAGTAGTATAGTAGCGGGAGGTCAAAATGAGCAGTTCTTC
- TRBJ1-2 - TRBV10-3 CAISLTANYGYTF TGTGCCATCAGCTTGACAGCTAACTATGGCTACACCTTC
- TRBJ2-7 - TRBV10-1 CASSHYRDGYEQYF TGCGCCAGCAGCCATTACCGGGATGGCTACGAGCAGTACTTC
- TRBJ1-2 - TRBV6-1 CASSVRDKRLYGYTF TGTGCCAGCAGTGTCCGGGACAAGCGACTCTATGGCTACACCTTC
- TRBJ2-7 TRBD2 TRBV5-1 CASSLGGRIYEQYF TGCGCCAGCAGCTTAGGCGGGAGAATCTACGAGCAGTACTTC
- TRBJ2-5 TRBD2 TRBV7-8 CASSLVVAGGPRQETQYF TGTGCCAGCAGCTTAGTCGTGGCGGGAGGGCCCCGGCAAGAGACCCAGTACTTC
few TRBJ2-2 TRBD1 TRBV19 CASGDRGYTGELFF TGTGCCAGTGGAGACAGGGGATACACCGGGGAGCTGTTTTTT
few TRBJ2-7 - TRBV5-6 CASSRWTLAYEQYF TGTGCCAGCAGCAGATGGACACTGGCCTACGAGCAGTACTTC
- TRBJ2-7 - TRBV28 CASSPGYEQYF TGTGCCAGCAGTCCAGGGTACGAGCAGTACTTC
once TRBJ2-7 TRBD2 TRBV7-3 CASSPMSSGDEQYF TGTGCCAGCAGCCCCATGTCCAGCGGGGACGAGCAGTACTTC
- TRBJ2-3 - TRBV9 CASSGGDGPHTDTQYF TGTGCCAGCAGCGGGGGGGACGGACCACACACAGATACGCAGTATTTT
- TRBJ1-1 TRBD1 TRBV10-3 CAVNRGPGSEAFF TGTGCCGTCAACAGGGGTCCCGGTTCTGAAGCTTTCTTT
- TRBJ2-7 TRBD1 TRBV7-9 CASSLRDRGYEQYF TGTGCCAGCAGCCTAAGGGACAGGGGGTACGAGCAGTACTTC
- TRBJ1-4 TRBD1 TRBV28 CASKNTGTGANEKLFF TGTGCCAGCAAGAACACCGGGACAGGGGCTAATGAAAAACTGTTTTTT
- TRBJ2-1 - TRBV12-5 CASGLAGFSEQFF TGTGCTAGTGGTTTGGCAGGGTTTAGTGAGCAGTTCTTC